These 13 T cell receptor beta chains were sequenced from one sample in a study of blood T cell repertoires in COVID-19 (TCRdb year 2020). The method behind the library was the immunoSEQ multiplex PCR assay. TCRdb provides this immuneACCESS table in a form limited to in-frame rearrangements. Some clones are lacking; in checked studies, under half of them reflect an unresolved V gene, and why the rest are absent is not known. The table for this sample lists around 99,000 clones; 70% to 90% of them were counted only once. The ten largest clones capture 1% to 1.4% of the sample. The sequenced sample consisted of peripheral blood. These receptors were collected from a human donor in a cohort sampled during active COVID-19.

This chain uses TRBV25-1 with TRBJ1-2; 9 bases map to TRBD1. V shed 4 bases and J 9 bases; nucleotides not matched to a gene: 12. The V gene's germline CDR1 is MGHDK and CDR2 SYGVNS. CDR3 length: 15 amino acids. Here the CDR3 DNA reads TGTGCCAGCAGTGGCTCCGGGACAGGGCGACCCAGCTACACCTTC. It yields the protein CASSGSGTGRPSYTF.

The chain employs TRBV10-3 and TRBJ2-2; 7 nucleotides agree with TRBD2. CDR3 size: 15 residues. Per germline, CDR1 ENHRY and CDR2 SYGVKD. V gave up 0 bases and J gave up 4 bases; unmatched junction bases: 2. CDR3 DNA: TGTGCCATCAGTGAGTCGAAGCGGGGCACCGGGGAGCTGTTTTTT. This encodes CAISESKRGTGELFF.

The V gene is TRBV6-5, the J gene TRBJ2-3, with TRBD1 as a possible D gene (5 bases). The CDR3 contains 13 residues. Deletions cut 6 bases from V and 13 bases from J, with 20 bases between. Germline assignment: CDR1 MNHEY and CDR2 SVGAGI. The CDR3 reads CASSLMAAAREYF. CDR3 bases: TGTGCCAGCAGCCTAATGGCCGCGGCCAGGGAGTATTTT.

About this clone itself: A much bigger clone sits one base away, suggesting this may be a read error. The chain is built from TRBV20-1 and TRBJ2-2; 9 nucleotides line up with TRBD2. Germline V gene sequence: CDR1 DFQATT, CDR2 SNEGSKA (reference sequence). The V and J ends lost 3 bases and 6 bases, in that order; junction bases with no gene match: 5. The length of the CDR3 is 14 residues. CDR3 loop: CSASAGGDAGELFF. Here the CDR3 DNA reads TGCAGTGCTAGTGCGGGGGGGGACGCCGGGGAGCTGTTTTTT.

The chain couples TRBV9 to TRBJ1-2; TRBD1 might be the D (6 bases). The CDR3 consists of 17 residues. V was clipped by 0 bases and J by 5 bases, with 20 bases between them. The germline V gene has CDR1 SGDLS and CDR2 YYNGEE. The CDR3: CASSVVGAPTREYGYTF. In DNA, the CDR3 is TGTGCCAGCAGCGTAGTGGGGGCCCCTACGCGAGAGTATGGCTACACCTTC. The full variable domain, with the rest looked up from reference TRBV9 and TRBJ1-2, is DSGVTQTPKHLITATGQRVTLRCSPRSGDLSVYWYQQSLDQGLQFLIQYYNGEERAKGNILERFSAQQFPDLHSELNLSSLELGDSALYFCASSVVGAPTREYGYTFGSGTRLTVV.

The chain recombines TRBV18 with TRBJ2-7, with 8 positions matching TRBD2. This CDR3 contains 15 residues. Per germline, CDR1 KGHSH and CDR2 LQKENI. J lost 3 bases, V lost 2 bases, and 6 bases had no gene match. As DNA, the CDR3 is TGTGCCAGCTCACCAGCGGCGGGAGGAAACTACGAGCAGTACTTC. Encoded protein: CASSPAAGGNYEQYF.

The rearrangement joins TRBV24-1 to TRBJ1-3, with D unclear. This CDR3 comprises 15 residues. The germline gives CDR1 KGHDR, CDR2 SFDVKD. V lost 2 bases and J lost 4, with 11 bases in between. The CDR3 spells CATSDSGIPGNTIYF. The CDR3 DNA sequence: TGTGCCACCAGTGATTCAGGAATCCCGGGAAACACCATATATTTT.

The chain is built from TRBV5-1 and TRBJ2-7; TRBD1 agrees at 9 bases. Germline CDR1 SGHRS, CDR2 YFSETQ. CDR3 size: 16 residues. V dropped 4 bases and J dropped 4; count of bases not matched to a gene: 12. The CDR3 nucleotides read TGCGCCAGCAGCCCACTGAGTGGGACAGGGCGTTACGAGCAGTACTTC. Its protein is CASSPLSGTGRYEQYF. Full variable domain (remainder filled in from reference TRBV5-1 and TRBJ2-7): KAGVTQTPRYLIKTRGQQVTLSCSPISGHRSVSWYQQTPGQGLQFLFEYFSETQRNKGNFPGRFSGRQFSNSRSEMNVSTLELGDSALYLCASSPLSGTGRYEQYFGPGTRLTVT.

J is TRBJ1-1 and V is TRBV11-3; D unclear. CDR1 is SGHNT, CDR2 YENEEA, per germline. The length of the CDR3 is 13 residues. With 5 bases removed from V and 5 bases from J, the gap between germline ends came to 12 bases. The CDR3 coding sequence is TGTGCCAGCAGCCCCGGCCCGGGGACTGAAGCTTTCTTT. Amino acid sequence: CASSPGPGTEAFF.

The chain recombines TRBV11-3 with TRBJ2-3, with D perhaps matching TRBD2 (7 bases). This CDR3 spans 14 amino acids. The germline CDR1 and CDR2 sequences are SGHNT and YENEEA. Trimming removed 4 bases at V and 6 bases at J, with 14 bases between. CDR3 region: CASSSRGQGDTQYF. Here the CDR3 DNA reads TGTGCCAGCAGCTCGCGGGGGCAGGGGGATACGCAGTATTTT.

The chain recombines TRBV24-1 with TRBJ2-1; TRBD1 might be the D (6 bases). This CDR3 has 16 residues. Germline lookup yields CDR1 KGHDR and CDR2 SFDVKD. The V end was cut by 5 bases, the J end by 0 bases, with 13 bases between. The CDR3: CATSARTVSSYNEQFF. For the CDR3, the DNA is TGTGCCACCAGTGCCCGGACAGTGAGCTCCTACAATGAGCAGTTCTTC.

V usage is TRBV28 and J usage is TRBJ1-5; perhaps TRBD1 as D (6 bases). Germline V lookup: CDR1 MDHEN, CDR2 SYDVKM. Trimming shortened V by 5 bases and J by 4 bases, and 18 bases separated the two germline ends. The CDR3 extends over 16 amino acids. CDR3 region: CASSRTPGTKNQPQHF. In DNA form, the CDR3 reads TGTGCCAGCAGTAGGACTCCCGGGACAAAAAATCAGCCCCAGCATTTT. Drawing the rest from reference TRBV28 and TRBJ1-5, the complete variable domain is DVKVTQSSRYLVKRTGEKVFLECVQDMDHENMFWYRQDPGLGLRLIYFSYDVKMKEKGDIPEGYSVSREKKERFSLILESASTNQTSMYLCASSRTPGTKNQPQHFGDGTRLSIL.

CDR3 loop: CASSRGQPSGNTIYF. DNA of the CDR3: TGCGCCAGCAGCCGGGGACAGCCCTCTGGAAACACCATATATTTT. The chain employs TRBV5-1 and TRBJ1-3; 7 bases align to TRBD1. V gave up 4 bases and J gave up 0 bases; unmatched junction bases: 4. The CDR3 is 15 residues long. Germline V CDR1 and CDR2: SGHRS, YFSETQ.